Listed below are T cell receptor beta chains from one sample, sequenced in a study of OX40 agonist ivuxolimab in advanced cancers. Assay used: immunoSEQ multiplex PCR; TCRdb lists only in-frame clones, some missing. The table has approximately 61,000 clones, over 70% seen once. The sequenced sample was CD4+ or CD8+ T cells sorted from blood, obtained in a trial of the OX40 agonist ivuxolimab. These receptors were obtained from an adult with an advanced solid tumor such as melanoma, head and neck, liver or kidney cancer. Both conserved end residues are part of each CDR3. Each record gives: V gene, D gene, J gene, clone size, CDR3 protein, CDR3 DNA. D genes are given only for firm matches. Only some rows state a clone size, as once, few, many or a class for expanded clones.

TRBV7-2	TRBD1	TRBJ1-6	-	CASSLIRDRGNSPLHF	TGTGCCAGCAGCTTAATAAGAGACAGGGGTAATTCACCCCTCCACTTT
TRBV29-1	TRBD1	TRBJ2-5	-	CSVTRQGAWETQYF	TGCAGCGTCACTCGACAGGGGGCTTGGGAGACCCAGTACTTC
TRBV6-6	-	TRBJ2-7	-	CASSPRFSSRDEQYF	TGTGCCAGCAGTCCTCGCTTCTCCTCTAGGGACGAGCAGTACTTC
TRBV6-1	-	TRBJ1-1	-	CASSSGREAFF	TGTGCCAGCAGTTCCGGCAGGGAAGCTTTCTTT
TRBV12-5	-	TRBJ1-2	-	CASGLVKMDYGYTF	TGTGCTAGTGGTTTGGTAAAGATGGACTATGGCTACACCTTC
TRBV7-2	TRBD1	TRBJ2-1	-	CASSWTGPYNEQFF	TGTGCCAGCAGCTGGACAGGGCCCTACAATGAGCAGTTCTTC
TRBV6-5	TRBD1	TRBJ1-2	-	CASSAGTGVGGYTF	TGTGCCAGCAGTGCCGGGACAGGCGTAGGAGGCTACACCTTC
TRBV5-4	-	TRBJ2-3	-	CASSREQEVTQYF	TGTGCCAGCAGCCGAGAACAGGAGGTAACGCAGTATTTT
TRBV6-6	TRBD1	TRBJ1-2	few	CASSSGQGGNYGYTF	TGTGCCAGCAGTTCGGGACAGGGGGGTAACTATGGCTACACCTTC
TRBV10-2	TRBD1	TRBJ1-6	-	CASRDRVDSPLHF	TGCGCCAGCCGGGACAGGGTTGATTCACCCCTCCACTTT
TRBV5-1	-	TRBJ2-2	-	CASTPGTLNTGELFF	TGCGCCAGCACCCCCGGGACTTTGAACACCGGGGAGCTGTTTTTT
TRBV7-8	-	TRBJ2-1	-	CASSPQRGRDNEQFF	TGTGCCAGCAGCCCCCAGAGGGGGAGGGACAATGAGCAGTTCTTC
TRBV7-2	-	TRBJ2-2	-	CASSFNIPGELFF	TGTGCCAGCAGCTTTAACATACCCGGGGAGCTGTTTTTT
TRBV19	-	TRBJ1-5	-	CASTPRDISEPQHF	TGTGCCAGTACCCCTAGGGATATTTCGGAGCCCCAGCATTTT
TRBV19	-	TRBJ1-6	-	CASTETTSYNSPLHF	TGTGCCAGTACCGAGACGACCTCCTATAATTCACCCCTCCACTTT
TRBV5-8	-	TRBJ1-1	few	CASSLPPGPEAFF	TGTGCCAGCAGCTTGCCCCCGGGACCTGAAGCTTTCTTT
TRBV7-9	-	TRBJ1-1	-	CASSLLITGSTEAFF	TGTGCCAGCAGCTTACTCATAACAGGGTCCACTGAAGCTTTCTTT
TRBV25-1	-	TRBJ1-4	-	CAGAGRDEKLFF	TGTGCCGGGGCCGGGCGGGATGAAAAACTGTTTTTT
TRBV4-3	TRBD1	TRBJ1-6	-	CASSLGQAHYNSPLHF	TGCGCCAGCAGCCTCGGACAGGCTCACTATAATTCACCCCTCCACTTT
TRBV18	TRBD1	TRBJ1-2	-	CASSQDRAPNYGYTF	TGTGCCAGCTCACAAGACAGGGCCCCTAACTATGGCTACACCTTC
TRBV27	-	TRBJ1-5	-	CASQIEEIFGPGMGGQPQHF	-
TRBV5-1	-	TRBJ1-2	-	CASSLDGPYTF	TGCGCCAGCAGCTTGGACGGGCCCTACACCTTC
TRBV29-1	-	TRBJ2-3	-	CSVVPSDRPLTDTQYF	TGCAGCGTTGTCCCCTCCGACAGGCCCCTCACAGATACGCAGTATTTT
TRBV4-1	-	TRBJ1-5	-	CASSQVTTGRVNQPQHF	TGCGCCAGCAGCCAAGTAACTACAGGGAGGGTCAATCAGCCCCAGCATTTT
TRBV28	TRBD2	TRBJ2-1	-	CASTMLAGPPNEQFF	TGTGCCAGCACTATGTTAGCGGGGCCCCCCAATGAGCAGTTCTTC
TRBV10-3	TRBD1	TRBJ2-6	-	CAITRDSLRSGANVLTF	TGTGCCATCACCCGGGACAGCCTCCGCTCTGGGGCCAACGTCCTGACTTTC
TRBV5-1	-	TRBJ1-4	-	CASSPVTGAFEKLFF	TGCGCCAGCAGCCCGGTGACAGGAGCCTTTGAAAAACTGTTTTTT
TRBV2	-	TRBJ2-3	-	CASMGLPTHTQYF	TGTGCCAGCATGGGGCTACCCACACATACGCAGTATTTT
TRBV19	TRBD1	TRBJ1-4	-	CATTFGGDRGSEKLFF	TGTGCCACCACCTTTGGGGGAGACAGGGGAAGTGAAAAACTGTTTTTT
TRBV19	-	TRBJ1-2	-	CASSIERPVYGYTF	TGTGCCAGTAGTATAGAGCGACCGGTCTATGGCTACACCTTC
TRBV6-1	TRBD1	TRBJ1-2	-	CASSSGTGPLYGYTF	TGTGCCAGCAGTTCCGGGACAGGGCCCCTCTATGGCTACACCTTC
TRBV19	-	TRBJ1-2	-	CASSIDRGRVGYTF	TGTGCCAGTAGTATAGACAGGGGAAGGGTTGGCTACACCTTC
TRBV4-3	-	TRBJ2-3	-	CASSQDPRTSFTDTQYF	TGCGCCAGCAGCCAAGATCCAAGGACATCCTTCACAGATACGCAGTATTTT
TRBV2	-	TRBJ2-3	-	CASSEVPRASSTDTQYF	TGTGCCAGCAGTGAAGTCCCGCGGGCGTCAAGCACAGATACGCAGTATTTT
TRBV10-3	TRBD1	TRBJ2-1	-	CATAPGQVYNEQFF	TGTGCCACCGCCCCGGGACAGGTCTACAATGAGCAGTTCTTC
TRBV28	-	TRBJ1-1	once	CASSLFARTVNTEAFF	TGTGCCAGCAGTTTATTTGCTAGGACGGTGAACACTGAAGCTTTCTTT
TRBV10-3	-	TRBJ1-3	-	CAIAGQTGNTIYF	TGTGCCATCGCGGGACAAACTGGAAACACCATATATTTT
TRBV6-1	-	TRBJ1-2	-	CASSPQGSGNYGYTF	TGTGCCAGCAGCCCCCAGGGAAGTGGTAACTATGGCTACACCTTC
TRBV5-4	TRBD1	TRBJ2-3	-	CASSPPTGGSTDTQYF	TGTGCCAGCAGCCCCCCTACAGGGGGCTCGACAGATACGCAGTATTTT
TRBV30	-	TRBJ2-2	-	CAWSPGRRNTGELFF	TGTGCCTGGAGTCCGGGTAGACGGAACACCGGGGAGCTGTTTTTT
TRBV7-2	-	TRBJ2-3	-	CASSRDTWGGTDTQYF	TGTGCCAGCAGTCGCGATACCTGGGGAGGCACAGATACGCAGTATTTT
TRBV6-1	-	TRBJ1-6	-	CASREESLHF	TGTGCCAGCCGTGAGGAGTCCCTCCACTTT
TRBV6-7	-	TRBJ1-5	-	CASSYLYFAANQPQHF	TGTGCCAGCAGTTACCTGTACTTTGCGGCGAATCAGCCCCAGCATTTT
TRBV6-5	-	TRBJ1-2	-	CASTVTGSPGYTF	TGTGCCAGCACAGTTACCGGCAGCCCTGGCTACACCTTC
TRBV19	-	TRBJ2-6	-	CASSIIGGQISGANVLTF	TGTGCCAGTAGTATCATCGGGGGACAGATCTCTGGGGCCAACGTCCTGACTTTC
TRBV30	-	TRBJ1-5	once	CAWSRAASNQPQHF	TGTGCCTGGAGTAGGGCAGCTTCCAATCAGCCCCAGCATTTT
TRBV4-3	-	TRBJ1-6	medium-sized	CASSQDRALIPLHF	TGCGCCAGCAGCCAAGATAGGGCCCTAATACCCCTCCACTTT
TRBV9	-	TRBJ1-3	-	CASSARNTIYF	TGTGCCAGCAGCGCCCGAAACACCATATATTTT
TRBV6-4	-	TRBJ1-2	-	CASRKGEGGKNYGYTF	TGTGCCAGCAGGAAGGGAGAGGGGGGGAAGAACTATGGCTACACCTTC
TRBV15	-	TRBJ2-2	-	CATRRTDETGELFF	TGTGCCACCAGGAGGACAGACGAAACCGGGGAGCTGTTTTTT
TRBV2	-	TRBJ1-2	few	CASSVEQYGYTF	TGTGCCAGCAGTGTTGAACAGTATGGCTACACCTTC
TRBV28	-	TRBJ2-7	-	CASHNPGSNYEQYF	TGTGCCAGCCATAATCCCGGGTCCAACTACGAGCAGTACTTC
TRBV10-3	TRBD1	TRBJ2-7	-	CAIDETGATYEQYF	TGTGCCATCGATGAAACAGGGGCCACCTACGAGCAGTACTTC
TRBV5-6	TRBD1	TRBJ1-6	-	CASSTGGASYNSPLHF	TGTGCCAGCAGTACAGGGGGCGCTTCCTATAATTCACCCCTCCACTTT
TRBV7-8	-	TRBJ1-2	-	CASSLGGPYGYTF	TGTGCCAGCAGCTTAGGTGGGCCCTATGGCTACACCTTC
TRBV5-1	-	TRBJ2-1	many	CASSRQQVQFF	TGCGCCAGCAGTCGTCAACAGGTGCAGTTCTTC
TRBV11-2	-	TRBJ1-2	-	CASSLSGERSGYTF	TGTGCCAGCAGCTTATCAGGGGAACGTAGTGGCTACACCTTC
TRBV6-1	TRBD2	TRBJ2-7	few	CASSEVASGWYEQYF	TGTGCCAGCAGTGAAGTGGCTAGCGGGTGGTACGAGCAGTACTTC